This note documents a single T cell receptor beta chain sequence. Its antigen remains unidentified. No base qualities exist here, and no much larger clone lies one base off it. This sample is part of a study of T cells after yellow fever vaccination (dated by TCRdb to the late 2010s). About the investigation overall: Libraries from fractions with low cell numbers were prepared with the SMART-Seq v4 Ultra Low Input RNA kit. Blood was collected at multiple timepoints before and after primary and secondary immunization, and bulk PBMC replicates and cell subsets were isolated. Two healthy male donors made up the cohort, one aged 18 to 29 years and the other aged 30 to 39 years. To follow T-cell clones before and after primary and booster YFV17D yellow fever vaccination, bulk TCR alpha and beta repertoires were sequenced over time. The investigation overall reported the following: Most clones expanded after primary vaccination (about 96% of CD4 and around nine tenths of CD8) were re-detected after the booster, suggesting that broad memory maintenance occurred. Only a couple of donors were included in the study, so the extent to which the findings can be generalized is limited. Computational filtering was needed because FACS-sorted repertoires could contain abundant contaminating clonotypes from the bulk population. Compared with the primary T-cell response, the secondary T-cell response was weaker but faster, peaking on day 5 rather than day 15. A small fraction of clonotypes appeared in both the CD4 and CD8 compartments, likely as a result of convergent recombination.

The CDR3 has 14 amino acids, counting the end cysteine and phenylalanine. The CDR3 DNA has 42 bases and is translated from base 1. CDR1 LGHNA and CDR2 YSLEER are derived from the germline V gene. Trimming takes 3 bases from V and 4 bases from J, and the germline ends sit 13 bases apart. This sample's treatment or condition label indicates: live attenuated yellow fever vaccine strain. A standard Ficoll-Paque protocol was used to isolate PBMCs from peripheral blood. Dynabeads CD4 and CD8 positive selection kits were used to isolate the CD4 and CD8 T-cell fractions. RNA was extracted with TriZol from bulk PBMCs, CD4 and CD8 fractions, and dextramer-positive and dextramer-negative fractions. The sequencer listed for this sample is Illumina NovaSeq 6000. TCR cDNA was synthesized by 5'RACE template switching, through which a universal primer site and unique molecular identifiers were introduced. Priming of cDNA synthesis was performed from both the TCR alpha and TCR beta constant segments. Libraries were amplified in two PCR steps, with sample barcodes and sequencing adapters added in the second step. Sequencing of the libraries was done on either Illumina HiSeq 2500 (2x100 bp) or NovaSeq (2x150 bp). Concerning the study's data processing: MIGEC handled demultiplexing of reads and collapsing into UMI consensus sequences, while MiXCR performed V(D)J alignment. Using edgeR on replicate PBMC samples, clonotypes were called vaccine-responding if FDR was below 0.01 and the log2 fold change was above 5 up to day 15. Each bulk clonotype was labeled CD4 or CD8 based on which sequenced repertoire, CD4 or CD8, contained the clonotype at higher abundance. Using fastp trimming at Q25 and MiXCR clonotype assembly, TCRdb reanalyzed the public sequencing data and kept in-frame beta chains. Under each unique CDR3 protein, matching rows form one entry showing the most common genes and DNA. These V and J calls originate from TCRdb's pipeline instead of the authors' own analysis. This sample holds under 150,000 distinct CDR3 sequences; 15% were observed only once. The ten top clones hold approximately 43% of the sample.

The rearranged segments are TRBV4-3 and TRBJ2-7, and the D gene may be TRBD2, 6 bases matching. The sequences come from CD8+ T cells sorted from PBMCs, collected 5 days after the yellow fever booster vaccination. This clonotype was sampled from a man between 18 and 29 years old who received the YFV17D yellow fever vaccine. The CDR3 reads CASSQGGASYEQYF. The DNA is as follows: TGCGCCAGCAGCCAGGGCGGGGCTTCATACGAGCAGTACTTC.